This T cell receptor beta chain comes out of a study of T cell responses to AZD1222 COVID-19 vaccine. The study, taken as a whole, reports: Unmutated variant regions are reportedly targeted by nearly half of spike-specific TCRs.

Of note for this clone: The antigen remains undetermined.

The method was immunoSEQ multiplex PCR; TCRdb's version includes in-frame clones alone and lacks a portion of them. The table records about 120,000 clones, about four fifths of them present only once. This TCR was sampled from an adult in good health. Sequenced here: peripheral blood, sampled on day 0 of AZD1222 vaccination.

Here the CDR3 reads CASRGPNSPLHF. CDR3 DNA sequence: TGTGCCAGCAGAGGACCTAATTCACCCCTCCACTTT. This chain joins TRBV6-5 and TRBJ1-6; D is unclear. CDR1 and CDR2 from the germline V gene are MNHEY and SVGAGI. This CDR3 has 12 residues. The V end was cut by 6 bases, the J end by 6 bases, with 6 bases between.